The source of this T cell receptor beta chain is a study of blood T cell repertoires in COVID-19. This CDR3 comprises 15 residues. With V trimmed by 11 bases and J by 7 bases, 15 bases remained unmatched. Germline V gene lookup returns CDR1 SNHLY and CDR2 FYNNEI. The table lists this clone with a few counts. The assay was immunoSEQ multiplex PCR, and TCRdb's table has in-frame clones only and misses some. This sample has some 380,000 clones, with over 65% found just once. This clonotype was sampled from a human donor with acute or convalescent COVID-19. The donor label of this sample is uncertain. What was sequenced was peripheral blood. This rearrangement joins TRBV2 to TRBJ2-1, with 9 nucleotides matching TRBD1. The CDR3 here is CASRRPGQGLNEQFF. CDR3 DNA: TGTGCCTCCCGACGGCCGGGACAGGGTCTAAATGAGCAGTTCTTC.